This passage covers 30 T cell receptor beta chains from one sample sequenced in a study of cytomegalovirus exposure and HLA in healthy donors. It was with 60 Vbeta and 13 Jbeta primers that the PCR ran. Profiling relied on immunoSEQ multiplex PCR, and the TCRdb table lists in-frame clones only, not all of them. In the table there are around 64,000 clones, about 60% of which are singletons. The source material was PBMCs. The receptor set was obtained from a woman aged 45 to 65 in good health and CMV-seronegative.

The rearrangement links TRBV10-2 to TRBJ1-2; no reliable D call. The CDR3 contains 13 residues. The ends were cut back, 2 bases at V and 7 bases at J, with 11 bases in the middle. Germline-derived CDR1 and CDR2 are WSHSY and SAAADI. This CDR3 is CASSETPAGGYTF. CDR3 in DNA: TGCGCCAGCAGTGAGACCCCAGCGGGTGGCTACACCTTC.

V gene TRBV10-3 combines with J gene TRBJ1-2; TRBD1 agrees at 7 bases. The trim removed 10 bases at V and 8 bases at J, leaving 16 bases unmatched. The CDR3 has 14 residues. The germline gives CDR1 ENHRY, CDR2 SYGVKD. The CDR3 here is CATRLQGGSLGYTF. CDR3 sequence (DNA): TGTGCCACCCGGTTGCAGGGGGGTTCATTAGGCTACACCTTC.

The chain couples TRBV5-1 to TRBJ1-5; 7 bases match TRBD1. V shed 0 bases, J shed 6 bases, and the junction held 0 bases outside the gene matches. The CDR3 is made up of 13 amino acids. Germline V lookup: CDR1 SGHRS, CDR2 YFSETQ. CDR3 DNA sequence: TGCGCCAGCAGCTTGGAGGGGGCTCAGCCCCAGCATTTT. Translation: CASSLEGAQPQHF.

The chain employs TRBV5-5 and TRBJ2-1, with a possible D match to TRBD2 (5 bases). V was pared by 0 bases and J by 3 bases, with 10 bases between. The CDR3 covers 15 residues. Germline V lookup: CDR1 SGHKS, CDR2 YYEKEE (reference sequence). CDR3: CASSLEGDDYNEQFF. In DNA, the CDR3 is TGTGCCAGCAGCTTGGAGGGAGACGACTACAATGAGCAGTTCTTC.

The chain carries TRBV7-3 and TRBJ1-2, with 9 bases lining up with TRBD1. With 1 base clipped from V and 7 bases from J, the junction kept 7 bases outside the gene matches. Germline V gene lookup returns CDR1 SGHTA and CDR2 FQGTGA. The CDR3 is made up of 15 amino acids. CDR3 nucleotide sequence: TGTGCCAGCAGCTTAAGCGGACAGGGGAGAGGTGGCTACACCTTC. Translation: CASSLSGQGRGGYTF.

The CDR3 loop is CASSLIQSSHEQYF. The CDR3 nucleotides are TGTGCCAGCAGCTTAATACAGTCGTCGCACGAGCAGTACTTC. The chain recombines TRBV11-2 with TRBJ2-7; D is undetermined. Between the trimmed V and J ends, which lost 2 bases and 5 bases, there was a span of 13 bases. Germline-derived CDR1 and CDR2 are SGHAT and FQNNGV. The CDR3 is 14 residues long.

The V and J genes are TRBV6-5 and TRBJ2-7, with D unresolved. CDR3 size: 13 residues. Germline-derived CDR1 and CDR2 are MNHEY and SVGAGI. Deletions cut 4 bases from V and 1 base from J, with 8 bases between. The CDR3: CASSSSRSYEQYF. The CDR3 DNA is TGTGCCAGCAGTTCTTCCCGTTCCTACGAGCAGTACTTC.

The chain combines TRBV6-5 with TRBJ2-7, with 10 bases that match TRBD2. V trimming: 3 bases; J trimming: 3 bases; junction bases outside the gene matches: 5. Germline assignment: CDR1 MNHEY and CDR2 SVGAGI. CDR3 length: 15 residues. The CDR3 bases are TGTGCCAGCAGTTATCGAGCTAGCGGGAGCTACGAGCAGTACTTC. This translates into CASSYRASGSYEQYF.

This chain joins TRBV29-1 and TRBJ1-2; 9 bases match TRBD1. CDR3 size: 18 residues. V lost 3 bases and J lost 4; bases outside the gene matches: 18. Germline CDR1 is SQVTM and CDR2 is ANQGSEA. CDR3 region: CSVDSIWGGTGTSYGYTF. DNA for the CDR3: TGCAGCGTTGATTCTATTTGGGGGGGGACAGGGACGAGCTATGGCTACACCTTC.

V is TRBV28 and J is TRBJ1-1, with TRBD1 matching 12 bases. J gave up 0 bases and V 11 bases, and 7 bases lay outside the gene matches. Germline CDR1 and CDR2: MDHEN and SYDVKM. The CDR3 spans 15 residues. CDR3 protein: CAGTGGSSLNTEAFF. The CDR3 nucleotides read TGTGCCGGGACAGGGGGCAGTTCTCTGAACACTGAAGCTTTCTTT.

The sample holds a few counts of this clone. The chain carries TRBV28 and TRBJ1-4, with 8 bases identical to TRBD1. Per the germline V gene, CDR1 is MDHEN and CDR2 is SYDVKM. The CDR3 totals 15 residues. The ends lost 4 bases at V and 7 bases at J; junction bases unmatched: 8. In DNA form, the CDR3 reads TGTGCCAGCAGTTCCGAGGACAGGGCGATTGAAAAACTGTTTTTT. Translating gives CASSSEDRAIEKLFF. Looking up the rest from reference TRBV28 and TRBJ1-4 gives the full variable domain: DVKVTQSSRYLVKRTGEKVFLECVQDMDHENMFWYRQDPGLGLRLIYFSYDVKMKEKGDIPEGYSVSREKKERFSLILESASTNQTSMYLCASSSEDRAIEKLFFGSGTQLSVL.

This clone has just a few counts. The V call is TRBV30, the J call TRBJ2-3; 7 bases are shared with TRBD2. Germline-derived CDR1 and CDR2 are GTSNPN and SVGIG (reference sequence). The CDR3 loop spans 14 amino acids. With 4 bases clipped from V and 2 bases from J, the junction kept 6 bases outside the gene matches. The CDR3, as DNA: TGTGCCTGGATTCAGACTAGCTCCACAGATACGCAGTATTTT. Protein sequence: CAWIQTSSTDTQYF.

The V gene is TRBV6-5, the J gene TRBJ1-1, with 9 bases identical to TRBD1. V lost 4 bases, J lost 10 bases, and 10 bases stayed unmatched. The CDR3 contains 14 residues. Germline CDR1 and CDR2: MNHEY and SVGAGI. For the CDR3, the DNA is TGTGCCAGCAGTTCAGTCCCGGGACAGGGTCGAGCTTTCTTT. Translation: CASSSVPGQGRAFF.

DNA for the CDR3: TGTGCCACCAGCAGAGTAGCGGGAGACTACAATGAGCAGTTCTTC. This translates into CATSRVAGDYNEQFF. The rearrangement uses TRBV15 and TRBJ2-1; 9 bases align to TRBD2. There are 15 residues in the CDR3. The V segment lost 1 base and the J segment 3 bases; nucleotides outside the gene matches: 1. Looked up from germline, CDR1 is LNHNV and CDR2 is YYDKDF (reference sequence).

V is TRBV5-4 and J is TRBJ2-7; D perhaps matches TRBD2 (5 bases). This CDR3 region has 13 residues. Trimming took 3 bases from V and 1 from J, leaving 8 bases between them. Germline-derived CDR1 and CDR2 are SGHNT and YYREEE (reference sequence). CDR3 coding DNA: TGTGCCAGCAGCTCCGGGGTTTCCTACGAGCAGTACTTC. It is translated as CASSSGVSYEQYF.

CDR3 sequence reads: CASSKGQDQETQYF. For the CDR3, the DNA is TGTGCCAGCAGCAAGGGACAGGACCAAGAGACCCAGTACTTC. The J gene is TRBJ2-5, the V gene TRBV5-4; 8 nucleotides line up with TRBD1. Unmatched junction bases numbered 2, after V lost 4 bases and J lost 0 bases. The CDR3 loop spans 14 amino acids. CDR1 is SGHNT, CDR2 YYREEE, per germline (reference sequence).

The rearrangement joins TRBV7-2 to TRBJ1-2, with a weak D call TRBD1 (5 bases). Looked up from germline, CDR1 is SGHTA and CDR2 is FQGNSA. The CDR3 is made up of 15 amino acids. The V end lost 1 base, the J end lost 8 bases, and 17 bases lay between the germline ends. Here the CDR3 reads CASSLVSLGGGGYTF. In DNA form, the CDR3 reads TGTGCCAGCAGCTTAGTGTCCCTCGGGGGTGGAGGCTACACCTTC.

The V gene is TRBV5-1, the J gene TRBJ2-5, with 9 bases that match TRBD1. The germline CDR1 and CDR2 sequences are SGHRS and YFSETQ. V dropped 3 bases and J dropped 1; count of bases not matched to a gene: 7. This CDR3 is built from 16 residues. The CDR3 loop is CASSWGQGPRQETQYF. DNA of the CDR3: TGCGCCAGCAGCTGGGGACAGGGCCCTCGCCAAGAGACCCAGTACTTC.

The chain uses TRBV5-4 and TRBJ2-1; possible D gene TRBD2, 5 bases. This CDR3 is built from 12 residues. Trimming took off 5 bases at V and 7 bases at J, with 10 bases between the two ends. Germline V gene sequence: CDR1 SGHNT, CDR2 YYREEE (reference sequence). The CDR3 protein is CASRTLANEQFF. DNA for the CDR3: TGTGCCAGCAGAACATTAGCGAATGAGCAGTTCTTC.

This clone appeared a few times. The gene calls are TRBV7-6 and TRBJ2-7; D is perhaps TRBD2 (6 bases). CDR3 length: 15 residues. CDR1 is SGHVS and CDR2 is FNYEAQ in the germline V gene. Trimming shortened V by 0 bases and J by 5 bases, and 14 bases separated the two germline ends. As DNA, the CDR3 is TGTGCCAGCAGCTTAGCGGGAGCTACGGGGGACGAGCAGTACTTC. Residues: CASSLAGATGDEQYF.

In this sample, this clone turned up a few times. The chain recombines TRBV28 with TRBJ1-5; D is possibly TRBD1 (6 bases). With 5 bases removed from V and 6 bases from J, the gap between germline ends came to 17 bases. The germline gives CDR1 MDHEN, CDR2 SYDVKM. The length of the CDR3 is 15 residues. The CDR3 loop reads CASSPFDGGAQPQHF. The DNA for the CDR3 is TGTGCCAGCAGTCCCTTTGACGGGGGGGCTCAGCCCCAGCATTTT. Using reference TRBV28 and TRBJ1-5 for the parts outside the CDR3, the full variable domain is DVKVTQSSRYLVKRTGEKVFLECVQDMDHENMFWYRQDPGLGLRLIYFSYDVKMKEKGDIPEGYSVSREKKERFSLILESASTNQTSMYLCASSPFDGGAQPQHFGDGTRLSIL.

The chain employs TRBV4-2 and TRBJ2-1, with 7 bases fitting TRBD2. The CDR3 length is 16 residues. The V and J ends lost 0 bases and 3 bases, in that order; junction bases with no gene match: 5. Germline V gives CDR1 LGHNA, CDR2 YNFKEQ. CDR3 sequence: CASSQDGASGYNEQFF. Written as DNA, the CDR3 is TGTGCCAGCAGCCAAGATGGGGCTAGCGGCTACAATGAGCAGTTCTTC.

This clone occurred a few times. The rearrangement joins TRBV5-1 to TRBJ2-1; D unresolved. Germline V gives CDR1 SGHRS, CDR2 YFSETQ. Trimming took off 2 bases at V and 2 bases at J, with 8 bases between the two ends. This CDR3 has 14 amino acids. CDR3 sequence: CASSFSSAYNEQFF. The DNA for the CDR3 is TGCGCCAGCAGCTTCTCAAGCGCCTACAATGAGCAGTTCTTC. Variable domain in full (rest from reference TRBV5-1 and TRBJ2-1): KAGVTQTPRYLIKTRGQQVTLSCSPISGHRSVSWYQQTPGQGLQFLFEYFSETQRNKGNFPGRFSGRQFSNSRSEMNVSTLELGDSALYLCASSFSSAYNEQFFGPGTRLTVL.

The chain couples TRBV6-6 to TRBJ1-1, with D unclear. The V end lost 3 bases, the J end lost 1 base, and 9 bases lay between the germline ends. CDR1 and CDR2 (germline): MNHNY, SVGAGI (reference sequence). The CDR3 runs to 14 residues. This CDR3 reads CASSYPGTNTEAFF. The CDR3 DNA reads TGTGCCAGCAGTTATCCAGGAACGAACACTGAAGCTTTCTTT.

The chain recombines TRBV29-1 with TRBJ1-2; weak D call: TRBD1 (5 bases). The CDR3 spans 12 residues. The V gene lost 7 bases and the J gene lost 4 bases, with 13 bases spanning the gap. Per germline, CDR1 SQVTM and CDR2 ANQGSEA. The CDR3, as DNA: TGCAGCGGGGGGGACGGACCCTATGGCTACACCTTC. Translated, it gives CSGGDGPYGYTF. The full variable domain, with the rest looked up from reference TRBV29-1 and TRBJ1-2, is SAVISQKPSRDICQRGTSLTIQCQVDSQVTMMFWYRQQPGQSLTLIATANQGSEATYESGFVIDKFPISRPNLTFSTLTVSNMSPEDSSIYLCSGGDGPYGYTFGSGTRLTVV.

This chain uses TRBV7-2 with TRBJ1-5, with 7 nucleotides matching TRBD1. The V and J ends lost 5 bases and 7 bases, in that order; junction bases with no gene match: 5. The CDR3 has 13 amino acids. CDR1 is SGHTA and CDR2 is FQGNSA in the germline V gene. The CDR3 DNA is TGTGCCAGCAGCCTCGGACAGGCCCAGCCCCAGCATTTT. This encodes CASSLGQAQPQHF.

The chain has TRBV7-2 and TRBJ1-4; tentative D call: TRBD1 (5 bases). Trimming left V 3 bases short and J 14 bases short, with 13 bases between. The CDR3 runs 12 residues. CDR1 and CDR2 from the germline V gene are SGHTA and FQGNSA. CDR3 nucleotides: TGTGCCAGCAGCTTTGACCAGGGAAGGCTGTTTTTT. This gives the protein CASSFDQGRLFF.

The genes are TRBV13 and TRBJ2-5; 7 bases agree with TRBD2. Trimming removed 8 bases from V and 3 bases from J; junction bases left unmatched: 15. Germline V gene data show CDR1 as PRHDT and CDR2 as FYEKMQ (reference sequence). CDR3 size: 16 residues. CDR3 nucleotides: TGTGCCAGCGCCAAGCGGGAATCGTTCCCGAAAGAGACCCAGTACTTC. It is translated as CASAKRESFPKETQYF.

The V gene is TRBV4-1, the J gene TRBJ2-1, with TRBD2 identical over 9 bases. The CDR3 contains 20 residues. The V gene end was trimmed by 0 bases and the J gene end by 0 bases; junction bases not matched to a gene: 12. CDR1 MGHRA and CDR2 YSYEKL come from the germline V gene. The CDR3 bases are TGCGCCAGCAGCCAAGATGAGACTAGCGGTCTCCCGAGCTCCTACAATGAGCAGTTCTTC. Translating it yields CASSQDETSGLPSSYNEQFF.

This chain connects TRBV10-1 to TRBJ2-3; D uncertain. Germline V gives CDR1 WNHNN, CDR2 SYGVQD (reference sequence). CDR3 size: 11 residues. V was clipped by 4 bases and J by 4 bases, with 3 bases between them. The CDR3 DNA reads TGCGCCAGCAGTGCGTCAGATACGCAGTATTTT. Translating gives CASSASDTQYF.